These T cell receptor beta chains were read from a single sample in a study of shared clonotypes between healthy human individuals. Sequencing was performed with immunoSEQ multiplex PCR; in TCRdb, only in-frame clones are kept and a portion is missing. In the table there are millions of clones, roughly 95% of which are singletons. Sequencing was done on a sample of naive CD8+ T cells sorted from blood. The receptors were gathered from a man aged 18 to 30 in good health. Each CDR3 is given with its conserved first and last residue. The D gene is left open where the match is weak. Clone size appears in some rows only: once, few, many, or a class for an expanded clone.

D gene,J gene,V gene,clone size,CDR3 DNA,CDR3 protein
-,TRBJ1-1,TRBV7-9,-,TGTGCCAGCACCCTAGGTCAGGTTGAAGCTTTCTTT,CASTLGQVEAFF
TRBD1,TRBJ1-4,TRBV7-6,-,TGTGCCGGAGGGGGACAGACCACAACTAATGAAAAACTGTTTTTT,CAGGGQTTTNEKLFF
-,TRBJ1-5,TRBV19,-,TGTGCCAGTAGTGGGGGAGGGCAGCCCCAGCATTTT,CASSGGGQPQHF
-,TRBJ2-1,TRBV7-2,-,TGTGCCAGCAGCTTAGGGGGTCAGGAGTTAGGGGTCAATGAGCAGTTCTTC,CASSLGGQELGVNEQFF
TRBD2,TRBJ2-1,TRBV30,-,TGTGCCTGGAGTGAGCTAGCGGGAGGTGAGCAGTTCTTC,CAWSELAGGEQFF
TRBD1,TRBJ2-1,TRBV18,-,TGTGCCAGCTCCCGCACGACAGGGGAACTTGGAACGTACAATGAGCAGTTCTTC,CASSRTTGELGTYNEQFF
-,TRBJ2-7,TRBV4-3,once,TGCGCCAGCAGCCAAGAAAGAGCTAGCGCGGAGCAGTACTTC,CASSQERASAEQYF
-,TRBJ2-7,TRBV9,once,TGTGCCAGCAGCGTAACTTTTGGGGGGTACGAGCAGTACTTC,CASSVTFGGYEQYF
TRBD1,TRBJ1-2,TRBV27,-,TGTGCCAGCAGTTTACGGGGACAGGCTGGGGACTATGGCTACACCTTC,CASSLRGQAGDYGYTF
-,TRBJ1-1,TRBV11-2,-,TGTGCCAGCAGCCCCCGAGGAGGGGCCCCGAACACTGAAGCTTTCTTT,CASSPRGGAPNTEAFF
-,TRBJ2-7,TRBV21-1,-,TGTGCCAGCAGCAACCCTGGACAGGTAAGGGAGCAGTACTTC,CASSNPGQVREQYF
TRBD1,TRBJ1-5,TRBV2,-,TGTGCCAGCAGTGCGACAGGGGGCGTTCAGCCCCAGCATTTT,CASSATGGVQPQHF
-,TRBJ2-1,TRBV11-2,-,TGTGCCAGCAGCTTAGGGGGCCCAGGGGATGAGCAGTTCTTC,CASSLGGPGDEQFF
-,TRBJ1-1,TRBV7-6,-,TGTGCCAGCAGCTCACCGGGACACACTGAAGCTTTCTTT,CASSSPGHTEAFF
-,TRBJ2-1,TRBV27,-,TGTGCCAGCAGTTTATCTGGCTATGAGCAGTTCTTC,CASSLSGYEQFF
-,TRBJ2-5,TRBV28,-,TGTGCCAGCAGTTTACGGACCACCGAGGAGACCCAGTACTTC,CASSLRTTEETQYF
-,TRBJ2-7,TRBV9,once,TGTGCCAGCAGCGTAGGGATAGGGTTTCGCGAGCAGTACTTC,CASSVGIGFREQYF
-,TRBJ2-7,TRBV11-2,-,TGTGCCAGCAGCCTATACCTAGGGCATGGCGAGCAGTACTTC,CASSLYLGHGEQYF
-,TRBJ2-5,TRBV7-9,-,TGTGCCAGCAGCTCCGGGGGCAGGGTTGAGGAGACCCAGTACTTC,CASSSGGRVEETQYF
-,TRBJ2-7,TRBV4-1,-,TGCGCCAGCAGCCAAGAAGGAGGGGGGGTCTACGAGCAGTACTTC,CASSQEGGGVYEQYF
TRBD2,TRBJ2-7,TRBV6-1,-,TGTGCCAGCAGTGAAATAGGCTATGCCGGGGGGGTATACGAGCAGTACTTC,CASSEIGYAGGVYEQYF
-,TRBJ2-2,TRBV27,-,TGTGCCAGCAGTTTTCCAGGGACCGGGGAGCTGTTTTTT,CASSFPGTGELFF
-,TRBJ1-2,TRBV29-1,-,TGCAGCGTTGAAGATCGAGGGAGAGCGTATGGCTACACCTTC,CSVEDRGRAYGYTF
-,TRBJ1-1,TRBV5-6,once,TGTGCCAGCAGCCAGGGCCCAAACACTGAAGCTTTCTTT,CASSQGPNTEAFF
TRBD1,TRBJ2-7,TRBV7-9,-,TGTGCCAGCAGCTTAGCTTTGGGACAGGCATCCTACGAGCAGTACTTC,CASSLALGQASYEQYF
-,TRBJ1-1,TRBV6-1,-,TGTGCCACCGCTAAAACTGAAGCTTTCTTT,CATAKTEAFF
TRBD1,TRBJ1-1,TRBV18,-,TGTGCCAGCTCAACCGGGACAGGGGTTGAAGCTTTCTTT,CASSTGTGVEAFF
-,TRBJ2-3,TRBV19,-,TGTGCCAGTAGTATGGATAATGGGGGCGGAGATACGCAGTATTTT,CASSMDNGGGDTQYF